This T cell receptor (beta chain) was captured by sequencing in a study of OX40 agonist ivuxolimab in advanced cancers. Broadly, across the study: The costimulatory receptor OX40 (CD134) was targeted by ivuxolimab, a fully human IgG2 agonistic monoclonal antibody. Intravenous ivuxolimab was administered to patients every 2 weeks at six dose levels: 0.01, 0.1, 0.3, 1.5, 3 and 10 mg/kg. Of the roughly 51 patients in dose escalation, 19 had hepatocellular carcinoma, about 15 had melanoma, 9 had renal cell carcinoma and 9 had head and neck cancer. The dose-escalation cohort was roughly 87% male with a mean age of approximately 60 years, ranging from about 20 to 85. Prior anti-PD-1, anti-PD-L1 or anti-CTLA-4 therapy was permitted, and 40% of dose-escalation patients had received checkpoint inhibitors. Partial responses were achieved by three dose-escalation patients, of whom one had hepatocellular carcinoma and two had cutaneous melanoma. Peripheral TCRbeta sequencing was intended to test whether TCR sequence diversity was altered and clonal T-cell expansion was caused by ivuxolimab. The paper reports the monotherapy dose-escalation portion (N of about 50 patients) of the phase I ivuxolimab trial. Overall study outcomes, separate from this receptor: Partial responders in the 0.1-3.0 mg/kg groups had among the lowest normalized peripheral clonal expansion, especially among CD8+ T cells. At doses of 0.1 to 3.0 mg/kg, clonal expansion of both CD4+ and CD8+ T cells in blood was seen between baseline and week 6. On average, CD8+ T cells showed more expanded clones than CD4+ T cells after ivuxolimab. Antigen specificity was not determined for the clonally expanded peripheral T cells. Low levels of normalized T-cell clonal expansion were also shown by some nonresponding patients.

As regards this clone: The clone's antigen remains unknown. No per-base quality is available; no much larger clone lies one base away.

Patients with a history of autoimmune disease or receiving systemic immunosuppression were excluded from the trial. Peripheral blood for TCR sequencing was collected from all dose cohorts at baseline, on cycle 4 day 1, and on cycle 7 day 1. The samples were taken from a phase I, first-in-human, multicenter, open-label dose-escalation trial of ivuxolimab. The trial enrolled adults with locally advanced or metastatic head and neck squamous cell, hepatocellular, melanoma or renal cell carcinoma. Before TCR sequencing, CD4+ and CD8+ T cells were separately sorted from peripheral blood. For sequencing of the TCRbeta CDR3 region, genomic DNA was extracted from the sorted cells. The immunoSEQ Assay was used for sequencing of TCRbeta CDR3 regions. TCRdb took over this immuneACCESS table, retaining in-frame rearrangements with V and J assigned. Such tables are incomplete; in checked studies, under half of the missing clones stem from an unresolved V gene, and the remainder is unexplained. This sample holds about 79,000 clones; about 91% were observed only once. Clones ranked in the top ten supply approximately 7% of the sample.

This receptor was identified in an adult with an advanced solid tumor such as melanoma, head and neck, liver or kidney cancer. This sample comprised CD4+ or CD8+ T cells sorted from blood, obtained in a trial of the OX40 agonist ivuxolimab.

CDR3 sequence: CSAADTAQPQHF. The nucleotides read TGCAGCGCCGCGGACACAGCTCAGCCCCAGCATTTT. This sequence uses TRBV29-1 and TRBJ1-5, with a tentative D gene TRBD1 over 5 matching bases. The V end loses 7 bases and the J end loses 6 bases, and a stretch of 13 bases separates them. The CDR3 holds 12 amino acids from the cysteine to the phenylalanine. Only the CDR3 DNA is retained, 36 bases long and in frame from the first base. CDR1 SQVTM and CDR2 ANQGSEA were looked up in the germline V gene.